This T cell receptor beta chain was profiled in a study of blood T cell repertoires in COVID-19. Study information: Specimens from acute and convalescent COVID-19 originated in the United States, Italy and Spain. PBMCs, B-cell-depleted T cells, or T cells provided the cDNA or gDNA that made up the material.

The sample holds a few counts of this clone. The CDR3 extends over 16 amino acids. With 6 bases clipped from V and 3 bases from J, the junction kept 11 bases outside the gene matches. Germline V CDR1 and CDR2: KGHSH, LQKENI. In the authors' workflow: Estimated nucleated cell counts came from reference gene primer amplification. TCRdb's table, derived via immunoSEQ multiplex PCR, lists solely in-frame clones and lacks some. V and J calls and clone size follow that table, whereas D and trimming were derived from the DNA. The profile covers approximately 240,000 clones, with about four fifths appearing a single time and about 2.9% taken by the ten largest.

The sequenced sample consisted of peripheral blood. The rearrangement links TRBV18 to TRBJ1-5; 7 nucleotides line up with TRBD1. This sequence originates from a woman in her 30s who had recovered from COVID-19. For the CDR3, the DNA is TGTGCCAGCTCTCCCCGACAGGGCCGCGTCAATCAGCCCCAGCATTTT. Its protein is CASSPRQGRVNQPQHF.